Presented here are 26 T cell receptor beta chains from one specimen sequenced in a study of blood T cell repertoires in COVID-19. Produced via immunoSEQ multiplex PCR; TCRdb's table is partial and in-frame only. The repertoire holds 440,000 or so clones, with around nine tenths as singletons. The sample consisted of peripheral blood. These receptors were taken from a woman aged 40 to 50 with COVID-19, enrolled during active disease.

J is TRBJ2-1 and V is TRBV6-5; 8 bases fit TRBD1. Per germline, CDR1 MNHEY and CDR2 SVGAGI. There are 14 residues in the CDR3. V shed 2 bases and J 8 bases; nucleotides not matched to a gene: 5. CDR3: CASSYAGQGYEQFF. The CDR3 DNA reads as TGTGCCAGCAGTTACGCTGGACAGGGTTATGAGCAGTTCTTC.

The J gene is TRBJ2-3, the V gene TRBV6-4; 7 nucleotides align to TRBD1. The length of the CDR3 is 15 residues. V lost 5 bases, J lost 0 bases, and 5 bases stayed unmatched. CDR1 MRHNA and CDR2 SNTAGT come from the germline V gene. The CDR3 spells CASSPTGSSTDTQYF. The CDR3 DNA sequence: TGTGCCAGCAGTCCGACAGGGTCTAGCACAGATACGCAGTATTTT.

The chain has TRBV30 and TRBJ1-5; 7 bases map to TRBD1. The germline V gene encodes CDR1 GTSNPN and CDR2 SVGIG (reference sequence). The J segment lost 6 bases and the V segment lost 2 bases, leaving 7 bases of the junction unmatched. The CDR3 extends over 14 amino acids. The CDR3, as DNA: TGTGCCTGGAGTAAAACAGGGGTTCTTCAGCCCCAGCATTTT. Encoded protein: CAWSKTGVLQPQHF.

The V gene is TRBV30, the J gene TRBJ1-1; possible D gene TRBD1, 6 bases. The CDR3 runs 13 residues. V was trimmed by 4 bases and J by 2 bases, leaving 11 bases between them. The germline CDR1 and CDR2 sequences are GTSNPN and SVGIG (reference sequence). Here the CDR3 reads CAWTTGSNTEAFF. CDR3 bases: TGTGCCTGGACCACAGGGTCCAACACTGAAGCTTTCTTT.

This clone has only a few counts. The chain employs TRBV13 and TRBJ2-3, with D unresolved. CDR3 length equals 13 residues. From germline, CDR1 is PRHDT and CDR2 FYEKMQ (reference sequence). V lost 7 bases and J 4 bases, leaving 12 bases between the germline ends. Here the CDR3 DNA reads TGTGCCAGCATGCGAGGCGTGGCAGATACGCAGTATTTT. Translating it yields CASMRGVADTQYF. The full variable domain, with the rest looked up from reference TRBV13 and TRBJ2-3, is AAGVIQSPRHLIKEKRETATLKCYPIPRHDTVYWYQQGPGQDPQFLISFYEKMQSDKGSIPDRFSAQQFSDYHSELNMSSLELGDSALYFCASMRGVADTQYFGPGTRLTVL.

The genes are TRBV9 and TRBJ1-3, with 7 bases matching TRBD1. Germline V gene lookup returns CDR1 SGDLS and CDR2 YYNGEE. The V and J ends lost 0 bases and 3 bases, in that order; junction bases with no gene match: 6. The CDR3 runs 16 residues. The CDR3 coding sequence is TGTGCCAGCAGCGTAGCTGGACAGGCCGTTGGAAACACCATATATTTT. Translation gives CASSVAGQAVGNTIYF. Full variable domain (missing parts from reference TRBV9 and TRBJ1-3): DSGVTQTPKHLITATGQRVTLRCSPRSGDLSVYWYQQSLDQGLQFLIQYYNGEERAKGNILERFSAQQFPDLHSELNLSSLELGDSALYFCASSVAGQAVGNTIYFGEGSWLTVV.

On this clone itself: One junction end does not reproduce the germline sequence, and a read error may be involved. V and J are TRBV6-2 or TRBV6-3 and TRBJ2-1, with D unresolved. Germline loops: CDR1 MNHEY, CDR2 SVGEGT. The CDR3 sequence is 12 residues long. In DNA form, the CDR3 reads TGTGCCAGCAGTCACTCAAGAGAGAAGCAGTTCTTC. Its translation is CASSHSREKQFF.

This chain joins TRBV3-1 (or the pseudogene TRBV3-2) and TRBJ2-7; D perhaps matches TRBD1 (6 bases). Trimming pared 0 bases from V and 0 bases from J, leaving 9 bases between. This CDR3 is built from 15 residues. Germline CDR1 is LGHDT and CDR2 is YNNKEL (reference sequence). The CDR3 loop is CASSQEDRFSYEQYF. The DNA of the CDR3 is TGTGCCAGCAGCCAAGAGGACAGATTCTCCTACGAGCAGTACTTC.

The chain joins TRBV5-1 to TRBJ2-4; 11 bases map to TRBD2. The ends lost 2 bases at V and 5 bases at J; junction bases unmatched: 3. The germline gives CDR1 SGHRS, CDR2 YFSETQ. The CDR3 totals 15 residues. The CDR3 here is CASSFQGLAENIQYF. The CDR3 DNA follows: TGCGCCAGCAGCTTTCAGGGACTAGCGGAAAACATTCAGTACTTC.

The V call is TRBV19, the J call TRBJ2-1; 11 positions agree with TRBD1. Germline V lookup: CDR1 LNHDA, CDR2 SQIVND (reference sequence). With 10 bases clipped from V and 10 bases from J, the junction kept 18 bases outside the gene matches. The CDR3 covers 16 residues. Here the CDR3 DNA reads TGTGCCACGAAAGCTTGGGCGGACAGGGGGCGGAAAGAGCAGTTCTTC. Translated, it gives CATKAWADRGRKEQFF.

V usage is TRBV4-1 and J usage is TRBJ1-1; tentatively, D is TRBD1 (6 bases). CDR3 length equals 14 residues. Germline CDR1 reads MGHRA; CDR2 reads YSYEKL. Trimming took off 4 bases at V and 1 base at J, with 10 bases between the two ends. This CDR3 is CASSLIGGNTEAFF. The CDR3 DNA reads TGCGCCAGCAGCCTAATAGGGGGGAACACTGAAGCTTTCTTT.

In its sample, this clone was seen a few times. The chain joins TRBV4-3 to TRBJ1-4; TRBD1 agrees at 12 bases. The ends lost 0 bases at V and 8 bases at J; junction bases unmatched: 7. Germline V CDR1 and CDR2: LGHNA, YSLEER. The CDR3 totals 17 residues. CDR3: CASSQDGGQGALEKLFF. The CDR3 DNA reads as TGCGCCAGCAGCCAAGACGGGGGACAGGGGGCTCTCGAAAAACTGTTTTTT.

This chain links TRBV29-1 with TRBJ2-1; D not resolved. The V gene's germline CDR1 is SQVTM and CDR2 ANQGSEA. The V gene lost 7 bases and the J gene lost 0 bases, with 13 bases spanning the gap. This CDR3 is 14 amino acids long. Here the CDR3 DNA reads TGCAGCGCCTCCGGGTCTCTCTCCTACAATGAGCAGTTCTTC. Protein sequence: CSASGSLSYNEQFF.

The chain recombines TRBV19 with TRBJ2-1, with 8 bases lining up with TRBD2. The junction had 10 bases not matched to a gene; V was cut back by 6 bases and J by 6 bases. The CDR3 is 15 residues long. CDR1 and CDR2 (germline): LNHDA, SQIVND (reference sequence). CDR3 residues: CASRKPAGVSNEQFF. The CDR3 coding sequence is TGTGCCAGTAGGAAGCCAGCGGGAGTTAGCAATGAGCAGTTCTTC.

This clone was seen a few times. The rearrangement joins TRBV7-6 to TRBJ1-1, with D unresolved. Trimming left V 2 bases short and J 4 bases short, with 17 bases between. Germline CDR1 is SGHVS and CDR2 is FNYEAQ. The CDR3 consists of 16 residues. As DNA, the CDR3 is TGTGCCAGCAGCTTACGACCAACAACGGGTAGCACTGAAGCTTTCTTT. This sequence encodes CASSLRPTTGSTEAFF.

J is TRBJ1-5 and V is TRBV28; D is uncertain. V lost 6 bases, J lost 1 base, and 7 bases lay in between. The CDR3 has 13 amino acids. Germline loops: CDR1 MDHEN, CDR2 SYDVKM. The CDR3 is CASREESNQPQHF. The DNA of the CDR3 is TGTGCCAGCAGGGAGGAGAGCAATCAGCCCCAGCATTTT. The entire variable domain, with the rest obtained from reference TRBV28 and TRBJ1-5, is as follows: DVKVTQSSRYLVKRTGEKVFLECVQDMDHENMFWYRQDPGLGLRLIYFSYDVKMKEKGDIPEGYSVSREKKERFSLILESASTNQTSMYLCASREESNQPQHFGDGTRLSIL.

This chain joins TRBV20-1 and TRBJ2-7; D gene unclear. The CDR3 is made up of 15 amino acids. V gave up 6 bases and J gave up 3 bases, with 21 bases separating them. Germline values: CDR1 DFQATT, CDR2 SNEGSKA (reference sequence). Here the CDR3 DNA reads TGCAGTGCCAGTGGGGTGGGCCGCCCAGGCTACGAGCAGTACTTC. Its translation is CSASGVGRPGYEQYF.

The chain is built from TRBV28 and TRBJ1-6; D might be TRBD1 (5 bases). The CDR3 is 15 amino acids. V lost 2 bases, J lost 10 bases, and 15 bases lay in between. The germline gives CDR1 MDHEN, CDR2 SYDVKM. CDR3 nucleotides: TGTGCCAGCAGTTTAGTGGGGCCCCTCGCCTCACCCCTCCACTTT. It encodes CASSLVGPLASPLHF.

The chain has TRBV27 and TRBJ2-7; weak D call: TRBD2 (6 bases). Trimming took off 2 bases at V and 7 bases at J, with 18 bases between the two ends. CDR1 and CDR2 (germline): MNHEY, SMNVEV (reference sequence). The CDR3 runs 15 residues. In nucleotides, the CDR3 is TGTGCCAGCAGTTTAGCGTCGACGGGTCGGGGGGAGCAGTACTTC. It is translated as CASSLASTGRGEQYF.

The sample holds a few counts of this clone. This chain joins TRBV5-6 and TRBJ1-2; 7 bases map to TRBD1. Trimming took 6 bases from V and 4 from J; bases not matched to a gene: 9. This CDR3 region has 14 residues. CDR1 and CDR2 (germline): SGHDT, YYEEEE. In DNA, the CDR3 is TGTGCCAGCACCTCGGACAGGACCTTCTATGGCTACACCTTC. Its protein is CASTSDRTFYGYTF.

The chain is built from TRBV7-2 and TRBJ1-5; TRBD1 matches at 8 bases. CDR3 length: 14 residues. Germline V gene sequence: CDR1 SGHTA, CDR2 FQGNSA. With 3 bases clipped from V and 7 bases from J, the junction kept 5 bases outside the gene matches. The CDR3 bases are TGTGCCAGCAGCTTCGACAGGGGAGGGCAGCCCCAGCATTTT. Protein sequence: CASSFDRGGQPQHF.

The rearrangement joins TRBV14 to TRBJ2-1, with a tentative D call TRBD2 (6 bases). The CDR3 is made up of 13 amino acids. The germline V gene encodes CDR1 SGHDN and CDR2 FVKESK. V lost 5 bases to trimming and J lost 4 bases, with 9 bases between them. The CDR3 loop reads CASSGTEYNEQFF. In DNA form, the CDR3 reads TGTGCCAGCAGCGGGACTGAATACAATGAGCAGTTCTTC.

The chain recombines TRBV19 with TRBJ2-3, with 7 bases lining up with TRBD1. Germline V gives CDR1 LNHDA, CDR2 SQIVND (reference sequence). The CDR3 covers 17 residues. With V trimmed by 5 bases and J by 2 bases, 13 bases remained unmatched. CDR3 loop: CASSSIPGTEVTDTQYF. The CDR3 DNA sequence: TGTGCCAGTAGTTCTATTCCCGGGACAGAGGTCACAGATACGCAGTATTTT.

The V call is TRBV6-6, the J call TRBJ1-5; D uncertain. The ends were cut back, 5 bases at V and 6 bases at J, with 14 bases in the middle. The germline gives CDR1 MNHNY, CDR2 SVGAGI (reference sequence). CDR3 length equals 14 residues. The CDR3: CASSLPRVSQPQHF. CDR3 nucleotide sequence: TGTGCCAGCAGTCTGCCGCGGGTAAGTCAGCCCCAGCATTTT.

The chain couples TRBV30 to TRBJ1-5, with D possibly matching TRBD1 (5 bases). V was clipped by 0 bases and J by 4 bases, with 16 bases between them. This CDR3 region has 16 residues. Germline V lookup: CDR1 GTSNPN, CDR2 SVGIG (reference sequence). This CDR3 reads CAWSVLPRAGNQPQHF. CDR3 nucleotides: TGTGCCTGGAGTGTACTCCCTCGCGCAGGGAATCAGCCCCAGCATTTT.

The chain links TRBV30 to TRBJ1-2, with a weak D call TRBD1 (5 bases). V lost 3 bases to trimming and J lost 8 bases, with 22 bases between them. Germline CDR1 is GTSNPN and CDR2 is SVGIG (reference sequence). This CDR3 spans 15 amino acids. The CDR3 nucleotides read TGTGCCTGGAGATTCAACCTGTTGGGGGGTGGAGGCTACACCTTC. Protein product: CAWRFNLLGGGGYTF. Full variable domain (outside the CDR3, taken from reference TRBV30 and TRBJ1-2): SQTIHQWPATLVQPVGSPLSLECTVEGTSNPNLYWYRQAAGRGLQLLFYSVGIGQISSEVPQNLSASRPQDRQFILSSKKLLLSDSGFYLCAWRFNLLGGGGYTFGSGTRLTVV.